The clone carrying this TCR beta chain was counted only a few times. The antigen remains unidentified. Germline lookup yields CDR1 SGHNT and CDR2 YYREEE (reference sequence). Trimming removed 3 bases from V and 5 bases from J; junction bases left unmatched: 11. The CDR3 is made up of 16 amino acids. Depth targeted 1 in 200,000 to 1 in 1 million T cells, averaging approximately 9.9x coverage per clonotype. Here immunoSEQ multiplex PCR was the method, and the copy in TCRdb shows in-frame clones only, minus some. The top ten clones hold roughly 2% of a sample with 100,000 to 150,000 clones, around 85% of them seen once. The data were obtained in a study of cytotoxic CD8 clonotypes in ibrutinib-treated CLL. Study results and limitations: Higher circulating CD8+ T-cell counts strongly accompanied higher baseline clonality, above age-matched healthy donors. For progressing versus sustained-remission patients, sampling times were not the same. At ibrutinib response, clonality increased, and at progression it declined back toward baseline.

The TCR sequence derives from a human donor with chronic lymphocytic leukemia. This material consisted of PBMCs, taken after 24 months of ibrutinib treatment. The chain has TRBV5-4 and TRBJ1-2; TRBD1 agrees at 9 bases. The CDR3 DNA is TGTGCCAGCAGCTCCCAACAGGACAGGGGCCGATATGGCTACACCTTC. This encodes CASSSQQDRGRYGYTF.